The T cell receptor (beta chain) described here comes from a study of shared clonotypes between healthy human individuals. The CDR3 is made up of 16 amino acids. V gave up 0 bases and J gave up 0 bases, with 10 bases separating them. In germline, CDR1 is SGHAT, CDR2 FQNNGV. The authors' processing: Junction-only immunoSEQ data arrived without quality scores, meaning filtering differed. Clones were read by immunoSEQ multiplex PCR, and TCRdb kept only the in-frame ones, dropping some. That table is the source of V, J and clone size, and D and trimming were worked out from the DNA. Among about 1.1 million clones listed, about 72% were seen once.

This TCR was recovered from a man younger than 30 in good health. Some clones in this sample may be carry-over from other donors' samples. The sample consisted of memory CD4+ T cells from PBMCs. As for subset: CD45RA-negative fraction. The chain is built from TRBV11-2 and TRBJ2-3; D may match TRBD1 or TRBD2 (6 bases each). CDR3 bases: TGTGCCAGCAGCTTAGATCGGGGGCCTAGCACAGATACGCAGTATTTT. This translates into CASSLDRGPSTDTQYF.